This TCR beta chain was retrieved from a study of shared clonotypes between healthy human individuals. The split of CD4+ cells yielded CD45RA+ naive and CD45RA-negative memory subsets. As concerns this clone: Antigen unknown.

The CDR3 has 16 amino acids. Germline values: CDR1 SGHRS, CDR2 YFSETQ. The junction had 5 bases not matched to a gene; V was cut back by 7 bases and J by 0 bases. Whole-study results and caveats: Researchers sampled only blood; tissue repertoires likely differ.

Produced via immunoSEQ multiplex PCR; TCRdb's table is partial and in-frame only. The sample yields about 520,000 clones, about 96% seen once. Sequencing was carried out using naive CD4+ T cells sorted from blood. Subset in this sample: CD45RA+ positively selected. The clonotype originates from a woman in her thirties in good health. V and J are TRBV5-1 and TRBJ2-2, with 11 bases that match TRBD1. CDR3 DNA sequence: TGCGCCAGCGGACAGGGGGCGCCGGCGAACACCGGGGAGCTGTTTTTT. Protein sequence: CASGQGAPANTGELFF.